This TCR beta chain was identified during a study of blood T cells in healthy people across ages. The CDR3 spans 14 residues. Deletions cut 3 bases from V and 4 bases from J, with 12 bases between. Next came a second PCR, run for about 7 to 12 cycles, which used a sample-barcoded 5' primer along with a J-beta primer mix. Every individual sample yielded 2.5 million or more paired-end reads (each containing CDR3). TCRdb analysed the 5' RACE reads with MiXCR anew, one entry per CDR3 protein. The sample lists hundreds of thousands of distinct CDR3 sequences; roughly 53% were seen once. V and J are TRBV12-3 or TRBV12-4 and TRBJ2-5; D uncertain. The TCR was taken from a man aged 55 to 70 in good health. The sequenced sample consisted of blood. The CDR3 DNA follows: TGTGCCAGCAGTTTGCTAGGGTTCGGAGAGACCCAGTACTTC. This codes for CASSLLGFGETQYF.